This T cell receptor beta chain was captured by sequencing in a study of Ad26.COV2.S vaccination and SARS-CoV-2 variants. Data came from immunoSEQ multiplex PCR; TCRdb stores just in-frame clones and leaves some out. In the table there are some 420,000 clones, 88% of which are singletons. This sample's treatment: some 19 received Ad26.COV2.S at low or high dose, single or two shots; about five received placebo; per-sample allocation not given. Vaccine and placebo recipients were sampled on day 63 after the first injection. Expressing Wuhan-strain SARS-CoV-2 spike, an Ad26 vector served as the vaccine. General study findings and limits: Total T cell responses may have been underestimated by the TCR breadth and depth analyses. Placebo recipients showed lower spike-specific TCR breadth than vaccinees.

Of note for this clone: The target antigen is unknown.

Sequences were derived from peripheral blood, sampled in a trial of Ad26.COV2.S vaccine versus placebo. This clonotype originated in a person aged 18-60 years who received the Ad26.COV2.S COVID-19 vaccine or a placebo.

CDR3 in amino acids: CASSTTRQGAKLRLRVLTF. In DNA, the CDR3 is TGTGCCAGTAGCACAACAAGACAGGGGGCAAAACTCCGGTTAAGGGTCCTGACTTTC. The chain is built from TRBV19 and TRBJ2-6; TRBD1 agrees at 10 bases. Per germline, CDR1 LNHDA and CDR2 SQIVND (reference sequence). This CDR3 region has 19 residues. J gave up 13 bases and V 6 bases, and 24 bases lay outside the gene matches.